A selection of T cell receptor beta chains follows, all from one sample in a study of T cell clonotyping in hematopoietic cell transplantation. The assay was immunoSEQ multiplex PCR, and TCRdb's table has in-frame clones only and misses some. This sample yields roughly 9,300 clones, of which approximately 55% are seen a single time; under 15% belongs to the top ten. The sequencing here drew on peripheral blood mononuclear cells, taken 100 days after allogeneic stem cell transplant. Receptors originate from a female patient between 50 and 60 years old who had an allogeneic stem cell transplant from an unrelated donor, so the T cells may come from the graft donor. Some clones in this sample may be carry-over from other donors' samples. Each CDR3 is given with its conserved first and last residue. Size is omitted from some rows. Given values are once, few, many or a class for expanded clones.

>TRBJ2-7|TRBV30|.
CAWSVPGGRIDEQYF
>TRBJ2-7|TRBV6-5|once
CASSSGQGFVEQYF
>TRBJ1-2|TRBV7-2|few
CASSLDSNYGYTF
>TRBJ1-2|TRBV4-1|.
CASSHRTGSNYGYTF
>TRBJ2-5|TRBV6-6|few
CASSRNSPRFQETQYF
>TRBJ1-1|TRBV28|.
CASSLIGTVNTEAFF
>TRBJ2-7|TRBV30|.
CAWTTGLPPYEQYF
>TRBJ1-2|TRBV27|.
CASSIPGETLNGYTF
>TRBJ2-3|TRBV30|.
CAFSGTQYF
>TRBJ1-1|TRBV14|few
CASSQGGQGRAFF
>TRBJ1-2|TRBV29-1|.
CSVEDAGVRYGGYTF
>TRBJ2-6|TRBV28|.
CASSFGQLSGANVLTF
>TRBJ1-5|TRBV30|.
CAWGQGVNQPQHF
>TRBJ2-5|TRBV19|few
CASTPTGGAETQYF
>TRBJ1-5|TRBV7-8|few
CASSLGPSNQPQHF
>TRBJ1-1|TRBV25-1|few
CASSELGTEAFF
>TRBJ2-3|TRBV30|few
CAFSDTQYF
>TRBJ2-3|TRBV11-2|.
CASGTGEGTQYF
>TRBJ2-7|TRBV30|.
CAWRRGGVGEQYF
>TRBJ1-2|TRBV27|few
CASSLGGNYGYTF
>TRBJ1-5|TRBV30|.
CAWSGGVSNQPQHF
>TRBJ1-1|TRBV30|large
CAWSVGPNTEAFF
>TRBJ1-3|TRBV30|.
CAWSWGRAGNAIYF
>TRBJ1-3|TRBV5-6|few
CASSFQYSGNTIYF
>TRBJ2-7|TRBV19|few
CATQLGGSYEQYF
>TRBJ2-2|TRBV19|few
CASGQRYTGELFF
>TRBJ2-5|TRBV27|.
CASSKYRLETQYF
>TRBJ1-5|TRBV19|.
CASSPFRNQPQHF
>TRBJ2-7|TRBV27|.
CASSLYPASSYEQYF
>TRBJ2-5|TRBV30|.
CAWSVQASLHQETQYF
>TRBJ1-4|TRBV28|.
CASSVWGQLPEKLFF
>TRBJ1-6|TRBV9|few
CASSIRTGGDSPLHF
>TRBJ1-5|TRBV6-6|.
CASTQPNQPQHF
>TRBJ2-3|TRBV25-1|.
CASSGRLAGPSTDTQYF
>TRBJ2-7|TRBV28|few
CASSGGGDPYEQYF
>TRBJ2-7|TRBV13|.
CASSLGDGGYEQYF
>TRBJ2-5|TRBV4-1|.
CASSQERSLAGEETQYF
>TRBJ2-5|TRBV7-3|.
CASSLAPGQGSETQYF
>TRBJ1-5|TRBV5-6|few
CASAYQGAHQPQHF
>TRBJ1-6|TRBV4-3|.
CASSQAPGGNSPLHF
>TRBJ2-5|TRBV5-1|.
CASSKSGVDETQYF